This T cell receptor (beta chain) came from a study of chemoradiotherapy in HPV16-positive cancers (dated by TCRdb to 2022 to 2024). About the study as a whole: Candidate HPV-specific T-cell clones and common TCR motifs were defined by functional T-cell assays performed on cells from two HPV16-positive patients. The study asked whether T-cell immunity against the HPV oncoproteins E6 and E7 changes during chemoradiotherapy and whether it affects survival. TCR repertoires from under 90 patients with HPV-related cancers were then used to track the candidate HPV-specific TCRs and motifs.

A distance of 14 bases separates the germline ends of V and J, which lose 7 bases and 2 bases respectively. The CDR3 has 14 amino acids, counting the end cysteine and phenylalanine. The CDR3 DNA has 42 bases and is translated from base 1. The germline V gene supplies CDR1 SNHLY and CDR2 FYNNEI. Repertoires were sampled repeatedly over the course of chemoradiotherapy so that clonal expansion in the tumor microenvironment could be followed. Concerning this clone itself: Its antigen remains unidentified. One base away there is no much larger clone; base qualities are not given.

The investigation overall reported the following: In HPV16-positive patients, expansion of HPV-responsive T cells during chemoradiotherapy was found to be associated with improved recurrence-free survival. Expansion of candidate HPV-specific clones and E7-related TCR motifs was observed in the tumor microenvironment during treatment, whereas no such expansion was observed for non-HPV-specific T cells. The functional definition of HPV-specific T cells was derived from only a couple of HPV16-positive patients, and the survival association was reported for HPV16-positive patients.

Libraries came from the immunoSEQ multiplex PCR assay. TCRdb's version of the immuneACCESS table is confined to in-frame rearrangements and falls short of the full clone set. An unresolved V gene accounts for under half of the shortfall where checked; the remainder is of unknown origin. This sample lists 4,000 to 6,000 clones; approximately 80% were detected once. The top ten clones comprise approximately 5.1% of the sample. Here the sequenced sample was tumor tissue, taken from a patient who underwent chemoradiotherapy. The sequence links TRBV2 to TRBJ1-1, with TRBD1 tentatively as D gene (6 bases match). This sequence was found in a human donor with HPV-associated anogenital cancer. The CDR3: CASTRPGGNTEAFF. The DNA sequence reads TGTGCCAGCACCCGGCCGGGGGGCAACACTGAAGCTTTCTTT. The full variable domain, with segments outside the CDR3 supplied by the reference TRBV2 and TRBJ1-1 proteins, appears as EPEVTQTPSHQVTQMGQEVILRCVPISNHLYFYWYRQILGQKVEFLVSFYNNEISEKSEIFDDQFSVERPDGSNFTLKIRSTKLEDSAMYFCASTRPGGNTEAFFGQGTRLTVV.